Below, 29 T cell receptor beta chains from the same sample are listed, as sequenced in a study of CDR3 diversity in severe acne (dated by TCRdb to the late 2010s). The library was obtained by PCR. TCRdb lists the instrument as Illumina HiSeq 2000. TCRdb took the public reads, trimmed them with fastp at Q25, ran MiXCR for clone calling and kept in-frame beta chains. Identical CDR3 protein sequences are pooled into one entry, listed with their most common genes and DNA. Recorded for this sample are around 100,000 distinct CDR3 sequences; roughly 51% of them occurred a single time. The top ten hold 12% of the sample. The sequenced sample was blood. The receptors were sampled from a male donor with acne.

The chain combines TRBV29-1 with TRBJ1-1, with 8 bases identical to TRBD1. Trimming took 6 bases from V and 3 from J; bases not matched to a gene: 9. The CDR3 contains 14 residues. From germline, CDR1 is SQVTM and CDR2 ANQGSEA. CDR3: CSVPETGVDTEAFF. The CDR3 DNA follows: TGCAGCGTGCCTGAGACAGGGGTGGACACTGAAGCTTTCTTT.

The CDR3 region has the DNA TGTGCCAGCAGTTTGTCCGGGACCGCCAATGAGCAGTTCTTC. Amino acids: CASSLSGTANEQFF. The chain combines TRBV12-3 or TRBV12-4 with TRBJ2-1; D tentatively reads TRBD1 or TRBD2 (5 bases each). Trimming removed 3 bases from V and 6 bases from J, with 12 bases in between. The CDR3 loop spans 14 amino acids.

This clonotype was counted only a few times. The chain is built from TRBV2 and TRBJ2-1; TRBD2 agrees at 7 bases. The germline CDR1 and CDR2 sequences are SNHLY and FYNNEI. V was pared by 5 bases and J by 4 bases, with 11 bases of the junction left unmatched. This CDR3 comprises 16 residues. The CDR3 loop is CASSFLISGPYNEQFF. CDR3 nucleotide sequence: TGTGCCAGCAGTTTTCTGATTAGCGGGCCTTACAATGAGCAGTTCTTC.

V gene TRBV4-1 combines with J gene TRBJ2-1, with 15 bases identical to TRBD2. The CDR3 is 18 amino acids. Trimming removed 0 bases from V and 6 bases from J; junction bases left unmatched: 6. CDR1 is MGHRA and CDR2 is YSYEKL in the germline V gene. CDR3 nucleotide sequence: TGCGCCAGCAGCCAAGATGTTGGACTAGCGGGAGGGGGCAATGAGCAGTTCTTC. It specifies CASSQDVGLAGGGNEQFF.

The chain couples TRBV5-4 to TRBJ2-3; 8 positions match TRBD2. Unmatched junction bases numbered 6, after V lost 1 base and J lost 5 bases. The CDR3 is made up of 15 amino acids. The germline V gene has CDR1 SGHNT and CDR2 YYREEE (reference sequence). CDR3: CASSLRTAGEDTQYF. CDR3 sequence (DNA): TGTGCCAGCAGCTTGCGGACAGCGGGAGAAGATACGCAGTATTTT.

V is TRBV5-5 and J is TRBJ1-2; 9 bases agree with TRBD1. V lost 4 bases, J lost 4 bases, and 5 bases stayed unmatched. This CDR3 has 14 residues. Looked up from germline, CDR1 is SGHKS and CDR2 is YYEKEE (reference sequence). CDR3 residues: CASSPRDRAYGYTF. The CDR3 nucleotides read TGTGCCAGCAGCCCTCGGGACAGGGCCTATGGCTACACCTTC.

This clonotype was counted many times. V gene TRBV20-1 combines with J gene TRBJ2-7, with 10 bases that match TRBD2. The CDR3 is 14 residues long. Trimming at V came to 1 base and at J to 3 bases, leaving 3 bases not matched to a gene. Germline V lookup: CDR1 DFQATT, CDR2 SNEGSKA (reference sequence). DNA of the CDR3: TGCAGTGCTAGAGGGACTAGCGGTATCTACGAGCAGTACTTC. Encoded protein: CSARGTSGIYEQYF.

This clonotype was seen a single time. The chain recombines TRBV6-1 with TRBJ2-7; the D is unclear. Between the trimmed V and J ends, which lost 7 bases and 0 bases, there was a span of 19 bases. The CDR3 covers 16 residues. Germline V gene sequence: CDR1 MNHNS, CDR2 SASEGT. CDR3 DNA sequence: TGTGCCAGCACCCTCGATGTAGGGTCGAGCTCCTACGAGCAGTACTTC. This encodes CASTLDVGSSSYEQYF.

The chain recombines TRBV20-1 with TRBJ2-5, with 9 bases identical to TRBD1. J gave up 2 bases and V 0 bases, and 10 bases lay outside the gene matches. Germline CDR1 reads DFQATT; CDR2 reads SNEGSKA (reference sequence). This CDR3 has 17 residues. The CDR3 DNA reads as TGCAGTGCTAGAGATTCGACAGGGGGAGGGTGGCAAGAGACCCAGTACTTC. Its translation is CSARDSTGGGWQETQYF.

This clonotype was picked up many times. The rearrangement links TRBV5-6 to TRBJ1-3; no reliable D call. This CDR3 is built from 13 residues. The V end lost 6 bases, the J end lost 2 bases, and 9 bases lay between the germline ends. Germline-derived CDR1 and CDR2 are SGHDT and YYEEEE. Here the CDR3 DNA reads TGTGCCAGCACTATGGGCGCTGGAAACACCATATATTTT. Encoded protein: CASTMGAGNTIYF.

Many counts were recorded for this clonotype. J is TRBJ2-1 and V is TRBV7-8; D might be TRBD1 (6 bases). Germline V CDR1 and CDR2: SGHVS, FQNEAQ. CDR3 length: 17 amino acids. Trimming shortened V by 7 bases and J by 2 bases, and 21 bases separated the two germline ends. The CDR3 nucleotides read TGTGCCAGCACGTTACAAAGGGTCAGGGGAACCTACAATGAGCAGTTCTTC. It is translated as CASTLQRVRGTYNEQFF.

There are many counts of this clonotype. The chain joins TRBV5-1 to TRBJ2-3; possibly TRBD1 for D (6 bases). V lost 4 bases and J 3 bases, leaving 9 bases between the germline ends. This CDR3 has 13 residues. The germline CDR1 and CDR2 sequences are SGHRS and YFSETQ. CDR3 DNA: TGCGCCAGCAGCGGCGGACAGACAGATACGCAGTATTTT. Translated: CASSGGQTDTQYF.

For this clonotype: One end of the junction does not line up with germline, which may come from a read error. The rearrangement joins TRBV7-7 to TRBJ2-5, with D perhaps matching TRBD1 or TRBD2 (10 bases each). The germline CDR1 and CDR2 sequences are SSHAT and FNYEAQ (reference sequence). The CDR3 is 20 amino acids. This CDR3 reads CASSLVRDRGQGLAEETQYF. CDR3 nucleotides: TGTGCTAGCAGCTTAGTGAGGGACAGGGGTCAAGGACTAGCGGAGGAGACCCAGTACTTC. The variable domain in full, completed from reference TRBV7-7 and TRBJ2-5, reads GAGVSQSPRYKVTKRGQDVTLRCDPISSHATLYWYQQALGQGPEFLTYFNYEAQPDKSGLPSDRFSAERPEGSISTLTIQRTEQRDSAMYRCASSLVRDRGQGLAEETQYFGPGTRLLVL.

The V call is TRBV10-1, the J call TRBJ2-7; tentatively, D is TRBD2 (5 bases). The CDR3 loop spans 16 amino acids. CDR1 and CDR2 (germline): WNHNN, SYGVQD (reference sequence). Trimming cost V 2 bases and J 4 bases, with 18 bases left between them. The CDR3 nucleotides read TGCGCCAGCAGTGAGCAAACGGGATCAGAGATTTACGAGCAGTACTTC. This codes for CASSEQTGSEIYEQYF.

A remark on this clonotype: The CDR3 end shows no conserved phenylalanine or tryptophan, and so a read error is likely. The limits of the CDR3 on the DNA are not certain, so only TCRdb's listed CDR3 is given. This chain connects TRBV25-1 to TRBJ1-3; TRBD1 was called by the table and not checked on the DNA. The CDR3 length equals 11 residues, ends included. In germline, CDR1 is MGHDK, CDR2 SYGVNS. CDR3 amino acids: CASSGRTGWDT.

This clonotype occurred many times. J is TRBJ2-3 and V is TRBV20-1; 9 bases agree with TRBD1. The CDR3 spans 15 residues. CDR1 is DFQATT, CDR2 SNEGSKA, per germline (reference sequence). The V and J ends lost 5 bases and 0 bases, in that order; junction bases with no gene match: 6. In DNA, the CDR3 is TGCAGTGCTGAGGACAGGGGCTTGAGCACAGATACGCAGTATTTT. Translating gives CSAEDRGLSTDTQYF.

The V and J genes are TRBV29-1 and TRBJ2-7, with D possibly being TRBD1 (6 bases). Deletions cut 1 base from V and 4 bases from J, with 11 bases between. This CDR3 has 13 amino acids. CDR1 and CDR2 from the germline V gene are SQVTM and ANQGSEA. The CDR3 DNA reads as TGCAGCGTTGAAGCTTCGGACAGATACGAGCAGTACTTC. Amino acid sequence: CSVEASDRYEQYF.

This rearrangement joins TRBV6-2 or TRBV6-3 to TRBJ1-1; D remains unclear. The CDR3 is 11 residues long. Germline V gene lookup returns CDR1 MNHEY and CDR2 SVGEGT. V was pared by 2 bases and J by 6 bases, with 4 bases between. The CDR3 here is CASSYLAEAFF. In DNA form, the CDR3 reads TGTGCCAGCAGTTACCTTGCTGAAGCTTTCTTT.

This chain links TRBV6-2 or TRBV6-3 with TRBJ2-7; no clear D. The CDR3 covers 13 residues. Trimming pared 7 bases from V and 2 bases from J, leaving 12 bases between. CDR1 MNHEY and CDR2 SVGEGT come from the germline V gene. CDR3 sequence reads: CASTFGATYEQYF. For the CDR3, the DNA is TGTGCCAGCACGTTCGGCGCAACCTACGAGCAGTACTTC.

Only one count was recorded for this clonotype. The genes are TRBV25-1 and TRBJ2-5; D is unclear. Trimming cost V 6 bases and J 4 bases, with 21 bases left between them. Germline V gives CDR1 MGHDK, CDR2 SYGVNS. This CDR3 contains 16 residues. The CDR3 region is CASSPYMGFFGETQYF. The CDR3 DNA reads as TGTGCCAGCAGCCCATACATGGGGTTCTTCGGAGAGACCCAGTACTTC.

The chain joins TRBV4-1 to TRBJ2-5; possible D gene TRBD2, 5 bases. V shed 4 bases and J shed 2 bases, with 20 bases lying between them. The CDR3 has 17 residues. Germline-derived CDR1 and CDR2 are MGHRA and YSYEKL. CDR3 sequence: CASSPGGRSGRQETQYF. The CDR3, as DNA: TGCGCCAGCAGCCCAGGAGGTAGGAGCGGAAGGCAAGAGACCCAGTACTTC.

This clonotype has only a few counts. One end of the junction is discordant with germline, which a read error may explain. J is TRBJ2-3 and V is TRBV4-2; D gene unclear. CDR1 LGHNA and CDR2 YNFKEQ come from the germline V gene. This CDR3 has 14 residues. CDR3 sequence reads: CASSQGLPTDTRYF. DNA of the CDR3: TGTGCCAGCAGCCAAGGACTTCCCACAGATACGCGGTATTTT.

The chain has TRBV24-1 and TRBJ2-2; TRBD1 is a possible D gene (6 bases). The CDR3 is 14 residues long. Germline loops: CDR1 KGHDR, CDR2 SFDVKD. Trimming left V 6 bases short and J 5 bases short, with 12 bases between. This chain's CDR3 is CATSQDSFTGELFF. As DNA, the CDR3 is TGTGCCACCAGTCAGGACAGTTTTACCGGGGAGCTGTTTTTT.

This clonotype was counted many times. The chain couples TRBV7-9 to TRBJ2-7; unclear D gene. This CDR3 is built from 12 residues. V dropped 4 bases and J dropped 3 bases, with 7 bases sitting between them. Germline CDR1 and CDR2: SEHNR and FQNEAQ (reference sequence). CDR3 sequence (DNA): TGTGCCAGCAGCTCGGCTTTCTACGAGCAGTACTTC. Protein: CASSSAFYEQYF.

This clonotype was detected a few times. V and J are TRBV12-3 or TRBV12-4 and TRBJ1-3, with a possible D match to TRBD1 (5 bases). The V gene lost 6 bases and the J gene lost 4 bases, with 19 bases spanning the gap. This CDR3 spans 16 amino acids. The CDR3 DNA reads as TGTGCCAGCAGCCCACCCTCAGGGATAGCAGGAAACACCATATATTTT. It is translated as CASSPPSGIAGNTIYF.

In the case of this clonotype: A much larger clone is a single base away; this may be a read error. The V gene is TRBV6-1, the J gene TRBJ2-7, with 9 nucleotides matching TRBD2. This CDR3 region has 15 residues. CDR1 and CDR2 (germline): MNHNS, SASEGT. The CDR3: CAGSEALAGSYEQYF. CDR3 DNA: TGTGCCGGCAGTGAAGCGCTAGCGGGATCCTACGAGCAGTACTTC.

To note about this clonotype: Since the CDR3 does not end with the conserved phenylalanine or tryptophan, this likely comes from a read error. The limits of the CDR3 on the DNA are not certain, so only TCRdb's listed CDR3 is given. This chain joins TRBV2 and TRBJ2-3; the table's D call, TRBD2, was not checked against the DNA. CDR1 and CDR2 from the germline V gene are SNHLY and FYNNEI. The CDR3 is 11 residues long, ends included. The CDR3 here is CASSPPGGRYY.

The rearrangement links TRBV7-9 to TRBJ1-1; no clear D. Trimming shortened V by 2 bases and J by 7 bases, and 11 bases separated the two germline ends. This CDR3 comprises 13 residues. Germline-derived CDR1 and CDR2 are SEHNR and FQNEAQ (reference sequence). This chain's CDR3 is CASSLTAKFEAFF. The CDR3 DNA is TGTGCCAGCAGCTTAACAGCAAAGTTTGAAGCTTTCTTT. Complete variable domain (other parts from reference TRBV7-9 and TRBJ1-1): DTGVSQNPRHKITKRGQNVTFRCDPISEHNRLYWYRQTLGQGPEFLTYFQNEAQLEKSRLLSDRFSAERPKGSFSTLEIQRTEQGDSAMYLCASSLTAKFEAFFGQGTRLTVV.

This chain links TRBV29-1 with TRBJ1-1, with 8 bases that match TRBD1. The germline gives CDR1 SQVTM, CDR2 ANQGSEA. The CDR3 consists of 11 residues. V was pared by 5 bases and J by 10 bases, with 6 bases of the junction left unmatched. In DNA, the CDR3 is TGCAGCGTTCAGACAGGGGTTGCAGCTTTCTTT. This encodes CSVQTGVAAFF.